This T cell receptor (beta chain) was observed in a study of blood T cell repertoires in COVID-19. Turning to the study itself: COVID-19 samples, acute and convalescent, were from the United States, Italy and Spain. From T cells, B-cell-depleted T cells, or PBMCs came the material, which was cDNA or gDNA.

Sequenced by immunoSEQ multiplex PCR; TCRdb stores in-frame clones only, minus some. The sample lists 150,000 to 200,000 clones, 80% to 90% occurring once. Germline loops: CDR1 PRHDT, CDR2 FYEKMQ (reference sequence). V was clipped by 0 bases and J by 5 bases; unmatched bases: 12. This CDR3 has 17 residues. The chain links TRBV13 to TRBJ2-5; 7 bases are shared with TRBD2. Specimen: peripheral blood. The source is a man younger than 30 who had recovered from COVID-19. The CDR3 DNA reads as TGTGCCAGCAGCTTAGGCCGGCGGGAGCTCGGGTTGGAGACCCAGTACTTC. Translating gives CASSLGRRELGLETQYF. Drawing the rest from reference TRBV13 and TRBJ2-5, the complete variable domain is AAGVIQSPRHLIKEKRETATLKCYPIPRHDTVYWYQQGPGQDPQFLISFYEKMQSDKGSIPDRFSAQQFSDYHSELNMSSLELGDSALYFCASSLGRRELGLETQYFGPGTRLLVL.